These 12 T cell receptor beta chains share one sample of origin, sequenced in a study of blood T cells in healthy people across ages. The authors ran a second PCR of roughly 6 to 12 cycles using a sample-barcoded 5' primer and a J-beta primer mix. TCRdb reprocessed the 5' RACE reads via MiXCR and lists one record per CDR3 protein. The sample records hundreds of thousands of distinct CDR3 sequences, about 34% being singletons. Sequenced material: blood. The receptors derive from a woman aged 80 or older in good health.

The table lists this clonotype with many counts. The V gene is TRBV20-1, the J gene TRBJ2-3; D unclear. CDR1 and CDR2 (germline): DFQATT, SNEGSKA (reference sequence). The CDR3 totals 15 residues. V lost 5 bases to trimming and J lost 2 bases, with 17 bases between them. CDR3 in amino acids: CSAGPPDTLTDTQYF. Here the CDR3 DNA reads TGCAGTGCTGGCCCCCCCGACACTCTCACAGATACGCAGTATTTT.

This clonotype was seen a handful of times. CDR3 nucleotide sequence: TGTGCCAGCAGAGCCCCGGATACGCAGTATTTT. It encodes CASRAPDTQYF. This chain joins TRBV2 and TRBJ2-3, with D unresolved. The V gene lost 6 bases and the J gene lost 6 bases, with 7 bases spanning the gap. The germline gives CDR1 SNHLY, CDR2 FYNNEI. There are 11 residues in the CDR3. Using reference TRBV2 and TRBJ2-3 for the parts outside the CDR3, the full variable domain is EPEVTQTPSHQVTQMGQEVILRCVPISNHLYFYWYRQILGQKVEFLVSFYNNEISEKSEIFDDQFSVERPDGSNFTLKIRSTKLEDSAMYFCASRAPDTQYFGPGTRLTVL.

Regarding this clonotype: The junction and the germline gene differ at one end; a read error may be behind it. This chain joins TRBV5-1 and TRBJ1-2, with 10 bases fitting TRBD1. Germline CDR1 is SGHRS and CDR2 is YFSETQ. CDR3 size: 14 residues. The CDR3 DNA follows: TGCGCCAGCAGCTTGGGGGACAGGGGATATGGCTACATCTTC. Translation gives CASSLGDRGYGYIF.

The rearrangement uses TRBV7-9 and TRBJ2-5, with D maybe TRBD1 (6 bases). Trimming shortened V by 3 bases and J by 1 base, and 12 bases separated the two germline ends. The CDR3 contains 15 residues. Germline V gene data show CDR1 as SEHNR and CDR2 as FQNEAQ (reference sequence). The CDR3 DNA is TGTGCCAGCAGCTTGGTAGAGGGGGTCCAAGAGACCCAGTACTTC. This translates into CASSLVEGVQETQYF.

The chain couples TRBV9 to TRBJ2-5, with TRBD1 matching over 11 bases. The CDR3 is made up of 15 amino acids. Germline-derived CDR1 and CDR2 are SGDLS and YYNGEE. Losses at the gene ends were 3 bases for V and 11 bases for J; bases not matched to a gene: 12. The CDR3 region is CASSALGTGGDEQYF. Written as DNA, the CDR3 is TGTGCCAGCAGCGCCCTGGGGACAGGGGGAGATGAGCAGTACTTC.

V and J are TRBV6-2 or TRBV6-3 and TRBJ2-4; 12 bases are a match to TRBD2. The end of the DNA fits TRBJ2-7 better, so the J call may be wrong. Germline lookup yields CDR1 MNHEY and CDR2 SVGEGT. CDR3 length equals 15 residues. The CDR3 loop reads CASSYQLAGGHEQYF. The DNA of the CDR3 is TGTGCCAGCAGTTACCAACTAGCGGGAGGCCACGAGCAGTACTTC.

This clonotype was seen repeatedly, ten times or more. The chain couples TRBV30 to TRBJ1-4, with a weak D call TRBD1 (6 bases). V was cut by 8 bases and J by 3 bases, with 19 bases left in between. The CDR3 is 15 amino acids. CDR1 is GTSNPN, CDR2 SVGIG, per germline (reference sequence). The CDR3 DNA is TGTGCCCTAAGAAACCCGGACAGCTCTAATGAAAAACTGTTTTTT. Its translation is CALRNPDSSNEKLFF. The full variable domain, in which reference TRBV30 and TRBJ1-4 provide the parts outside the CDR3, is SQTIHQWPATLVQPVGSPLSLECTVEGTSNPNLYWYRQAAGRGLQLLFYSVGIGQISSEVPQNLSASRPQDRQFILSSKKLLLSDSGFYLCALRNPDSSNEKLFFGSGTQLSVL.

V and J are TRBV25-1 and TRBJ1-4, with unresolved D. V was clipped by 4 bases and J by 0 bases, with 15 bases between them. This CDR3 is built from 17 residues. The germline V gene encodes CDR1 MGHDK and CDR2 SYGVNS. The CDR3, as DNA: TGTGCCAGCAGTGGCACGGGCCACATTGCAACTAATGAAAAACTGTTTTTT. Translating it yields CASSGTGHIATNEKLFF.

With respect to this clonotype: This could be a read error, since a much larger clone is one nucleotide away. The chain employs TRBV2 and TRBJ2-7, with D possibly being TRBD2 (6 bases). This CDR3 comprises 13 residues. The germline V gene encodes CDR1 SNHLY and CDR2 FYNNEI. The CDR3 DNA sequence: TGTGCCAGGGGGGGACCTTTCTCCTACGAGCGGTACTTC. It yields the protein CARGGPFSYERYF.

The genes are TRBV7-3 and TRBJ2-2; D gene ambiguous. V lost 5 bases and J lost 5, with 9 bases in between. CDR3 length: 13 residues. CDR1 is SGHTA, CDR2 FQGTGA, per germline. The CDR3 reads CASSPKRTGELFF. CDR3 sequence (DNA): TGTGCCAGCAGCCCGAAGCGTACCGGGGAGCTGTTTTTT.

The chain uses TRBV7-6 and TRBJ2-1, with D tentatively TRBD2 (6 bases). V gave up 3 bases and J gave up 7 bases, with 16 bases separating them. Germline CDR1 reads SGHVS; CDR2 reads FNYEAQ. CDR3 length equals 15 residues. The CDR3 DNA follows: TGTGCCAGCAGCTTCGCCGCGGCGGGACGGAATGAGCAGTTCTTC. Protein product: CASSFAAAGRNEQFF. The whole variable domain, remainder taken from reference TRBV7-6 and TRBJ2-1, is GAGVSQSPRYKVTKRGQDVALRCDPISGHVSLYWYRQALGQGPEFLTYFNYEAQQDKSGLPNDRFSAERPEGSISTLTIQRTEQRDSAMYRCASSFAAAGRNEQFFGPGTRLTVL.

This clonotype turned up a few times. Mismatch with germline at one junction end may stem from a read error. The genes are TRBV3-1 and TRBJ2-7, with D tentatively TRBD2 (7 bases). Germline CDR1 is LGHDT and CDR2 is YNNKEL (reference sequence). This CDR3 is 14 amino acids long. The DNA of the CDR3 is TGTGCCAGCAGCCAGGACCCGGGGGGCTACGGGCAGTACTTC. Translating gives CASSQDPGGYGQYF.